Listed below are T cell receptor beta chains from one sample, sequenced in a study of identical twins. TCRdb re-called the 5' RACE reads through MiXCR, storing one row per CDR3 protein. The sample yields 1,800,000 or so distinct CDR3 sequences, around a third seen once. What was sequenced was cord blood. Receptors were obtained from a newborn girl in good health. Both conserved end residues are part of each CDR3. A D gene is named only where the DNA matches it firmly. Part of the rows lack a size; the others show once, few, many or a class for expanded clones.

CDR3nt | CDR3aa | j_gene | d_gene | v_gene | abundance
TGTGCCAGCAGTTTTTGGCAGGGGAACACTGAAGCTTTCTTT | CASSFWQGNTEAFF | TRBJ1-1 | - | TRBV28 | -
TGTGCCAGCAGTTTATATGGGACGGGAGCAGCCTACAATGAGCAGTTCTTC | CASSLYGTGAAYNEQFF | TRBJ2-1 | - | TRBV28 | few
TGTGCCAGCATGGGTGGTGAAGGGGGGACCACAGATACGCAGTATTTT | CASMGGEGGTTDTQYF | TRBJ2-3 | - | TRBV6-1 | -
TGCAGTGCTACCCTGCTAGGGGGAGGGGGTGAAAAACTGTTTTTT | CSATLLGGGGEKLFF | TRBJ1-4 | - | TRBV20-1 | -
TGTGCCGGTCGAGGGGGCGGGAGTACAGATACGCAGTATTTT | CAGRGGGSTDTQYF | TRBJ2-3 | - | TRBV12-3/TRBV12-4 | few
TGTGCCAGCAGCTTGGCCCTGCTCATGAACACTGAAGCTTTCTTT | CASSLALLMNTEAFF | TRBJ1-1 | - | TRBV5-8 | -
TGCAGTGCTCTTAGCTCCTACAATGAGCAGTTCTTC | CSALSSYNEQFF | TRBJ2-1 | - | TRBV20-1 | few
TGTGCCAGCAGTCAAATAGGGGCAGATACGCAGTATTTT | CASSQIGADTQYF | TRBJ2-3 | - | TRBV6-1 | few
TGCAGTGCTAGAGATCGACGACTAGCGGTCACAGATACGCAGTATTTT | CSARDRRLAVTDTQYF | TRBJ2-3 | TRBD2 | TRBV20-1 | few
TGTGCCAGCAGCGCCGGGACTACCAACAGAGATACGCAGTATTTT | CASSAGTTNRDTQYF | TRBJ2-3 | TRBD2 | TRBV9 | few
TGTGCCAGCAGCCCCCGACTAGATACCGCCTACGAGCAGTACTTC | CASSPRLDTAYEQYF | TRBJ2-7 | - | TRBV7-6 | -
TGTGCCAGCAGCCTTGTGGGACTAGCGGAAGAGTACTTC | CASSLVGLAEEYF | TRBJ2-7 | TRBD2 | TRBV12-3/TRBV12-4 | -
TGTGCCAGCAGTCGCGACAGGGAGAAAGATACGCAGTATTTT | CASSRDREKDTQYF | TRBJ2-3 | TRBD1 | TRBV27 | few
TGTGCCAGCAGCCAAGCGGCGGGCATTAGCAATCAGCCCCAGCATTTT | CASSQAAGISNQPQHF | TRBJ1-5 | - | TRBV4-2 | once
TGTGCCAGCAGTTATTATGGCGTCGATGAGCAGTTCTTC | CASSYYGVDEQFF | TRBJ2-1 | - | TRBV6-2/TRBV6-3 | few
TGTGCCACCAGTGATTCCGTACGGGGCATCTCTGGGGCCAACGTCCTGACTTTC | CATSDSVRGISGANVLTF | TRBJ2-6 | - | TRBV24-1 | -
TGTGCCAGTAGTAAAGGCCCGACCATGGACACTGAAGCTTTCTTT | CASSKGPTMDTEAFF | TRBJ1-1 | - | TRBV19 | -
TGCAGTGCTAGAGATCTTAGGACTAGCGGGGTGGGGCTGGATGAGCAGTTCTTC | CSARDLRTSGVGLDEQFF | TRBJ2-1 | TRBD2 | TRBV20-1 | -
TGTGCCACCAGTGATTTTTCCCTGGGGGGGAGTACAGATACGCAGTATTTT | CATSDFSLGGSTDTQYF | TRBJ2-3 | TRBD2 | TRBV24-1 | once
TGCAGTGCCCCCCCGGCTGGGGACACTGAAGCTTTCTTT | CSAPPAGDTEAFF | TRBJ1-1 | - | TRBV20-1 | -
TGTGCCAACCTTCATCAGCCCCAGCATTTT | CANLHQPQHF | TRBJ1-5 | - | TRBV6-5 | many
TGCGCCAGCAGCCAAGTTGGCCGCAAAAACATTCAGTACTTC | CASSQVGRKNIQYF | TRBJ2-4 | - | TRBV4-1 | few
TGCAGTGCCGGACTAGCGGGGAGCTCCTACAATGAGCAGTTCTTC | CSAGLAGSSYNEQFF | TRBJ2-1 | TRBD2 | TRBV20-1 | -
TGTGCCAGCAGTAGCGGCCCCCTGGGACCCAAAGAGACCCAGTACTTC | CASSSGPLGPKETQYF | TRBJ2-5 | - | TRBV6-6 | few
TGTGCCAGCAGTGAGGGAGCGGGGCGCTACAATGAGCAGTTCTTC | CASSEGAGRYNEQFF | TRBJ2-1 | TRBD2 | TRBV25-1 | -
TGTGCCAGCAGCTTAATAGTCCTTGAGCAGTTCTTC | CASSLIVLEQFF | TRBJ2-1 | - | TRBV7-9 | few
TGTGCCAGCCAGAGTTGGGGATCGACCGGGGAGCTGTTTTTT | CASQSWGSTGELFF | TRBJ2-2 | - | TRBV5-8 | -
TGTGCCAGCAGCCACCCCGACAGGGAATGGGAGCAGTACTTC | CASSHPDREWEQYF | TRBJ2-7 | TRBD1 | TRBV3-1 | -
TGTGCCAGCAGCTTGCTCCAGCAGTCGTATTTT | CASSLLQQSYF | TRBJ2-3 | - | TRBV7-2 | few
TGCGCCAGCACCTGGGCGGGACTAGCGTACAATGAGCAGTACTTC | CASTWAGLAYNEQYF | TRBJ2-7 | TRBD2 | TRBV5-1 | -
TGTGCCAGCAGCACCCGACAGAGGCTTGAAGCTTTCTTT | CASSTRQRLEAFF | TRBJ1-1 | - | TRBV7-2 | -
TGCGCCAGCAGTGAGTCCATAGCGGGAGGGCCTCACTACGAGCAGTACTTC | CASSESIAGGPHYEQYF | TRBJ2-7 | TRBD2 | TRBV10-1 | few
TGTGCCAGCAGCTTAGTCCCCCCAGACAGGGCTGATTCACCCCTCCACTTT | CASSLVPPDRADSPLHF | TRBJ1-6 | TRBD1 | TRBV7-2 | -
TGCAGCGTTGTGATCAGGGAAGGTGAAGCTTTCTTT | CSVVIREGEAFF | TRBJ1-1 | - | TRBV29-1 | -
TGTGCCAGCAGTCCCGACAGGGGGCGGCCATCCAACACTGAAGCTTTCTTT | CASSPDRGRPSNTEAFF | TRBJ1-1 | TRBD1 | TRBV27 | -
TGTGCCAGCAGCCAAGAGGTCGGCGCCCTTAATGAGCAGTTCTTC | CASSQEVGALNEQFF | TRBJ2-1 | - | TRBV4-2 | -
TGCGCCAGCAGCCAAGACCAGGACAATGAGCAGTTCTTC | CASSQDQDNEQFF | TRBJ2-1 | - | TRBV4-1 | -
TGTGCCAGCAGCCCAATGGGGGGATTTGACGAGCAGTACTTC | CASSPMGGFDEQYF | TRBJ2-7 | - | TRBV7-2 | few
TGCAGTGCTAGAGCCCCAGCGGGAGCCCTCAATGAGCAGTTCTTC | CSARAPAGALNEQFF | TRBJ2-1 | TRBD2 | TRBV20-1 | few
TGTGCCACCAGCACAAGACAGGGGAGGAATGAGCAGTTCTTC | CATSTRQGRNEQFF | TRBJ2-1 | TRBD1 | TRBV15 | -
TGTGCCAGCAGCCTTGGGGGACATCAGCCCCAGCATTTT | CASSLGGHQPQHF | TRBJ1-5 | - | TRBV5-1 | many
TGTGCCAGCAGCTTAATTCCGACAGGGACCTACAATGAGCAGTTCTTC | CASSLIPTGTYNEQFF | TRBJ2-1 | TRBD1 | TRBV7-6 | few
TGTGCCATCAGTGAGTCAGGCGGGGGGGCTTATAATGAGCAGTACTTC | CAISESGGGAYNEQYF | TRBJ2-5 | TRBD2 | TRBV10-3 | -
TGCGCCAGCAGCCCCTCAGGGGGCGGTACCGGGGAGCTGTTTTTT | CASSPSGGGTGELFF | TRBJ2-2 | TRBD1 | TRBV4-1 | once
TGCGCCAGCAGCTTCCTGACTAGCGGGACTCTACGACACTACAATGAGCAGTTCTTC | CASSFLTSGTLRHYNEQFF | TRBJ2-1 | TRBD2 | TRBV5-1 | -
TGTGCCAGCAGCCGATCTAGCGGGAAGAGGACAGATACGCAGTATTTT | CASSRSSGKRTDTQYF | TRBJ2-3 | TRBD2 | TRBV3-1 | few
TGCAGTGCTGACGGACTAGCGGGAAGAGAGCAGTTCTTC | CSADGLAGREQFF | TRBJ2-1 | TRBD2 | TRBV20-1 | -
TGTGCCAGCAGTTTATCGCCGAGACTAGCGGGAGTCGTGCAGTTCTTC | CASSLSPRLAGVVQFF | TRBJ2-1 | TRBD2 | TRBV27 | -
TGCGCCAGCAGCCAAGAAGCCGGAGGGACCTACAATGAGCAGTTCTTC | CASSQEAGGTYNEQFF | TRBJ2-1 | - | TRBV4-1 | -
TGTGCCAGCAGTGAACCGGGACAGGCCCAATACGAGCAGTACTTC | CASSEPGQAQYEQYF | TRBJ2-7 | TRBD1 | TRBV6-1 | -
TGTGCCAGCAGTTATACCTGGAACCGCTACAATGAGCAGTTCTTC | CASSYTWNRYNEQFF | TRBJ2-1 | - | TRBV28 | few
TGTGCCAGCAGTTTTGTGGCAGGGGAACATGAAAAACTGTTTTTT | CASSFVAGEHEKLFF | TRBJ1-4 | - | TRBV12-3/TRBV12-4 | -
TGTGCCAGCAGTGAAAGGCGAGGGGCGGACACCGGGGAGCTGTTTTTT | CASSERRGADTGELFF | TRBJ2-2 | - | TRBV5-4 | -
TGTGCCAGTAGTATCAGAACTAGCGGGGGGCCCCCCTACAATGAGCAGTTCTTC | CASSIRTSGGPPYNEQFF | TRBJ2-1 | TRBD2 | TRBV19 | few
TGTGCCAGTAAGCGACAGGGTTTTGAAAAACTGTTTTTT | CASKRQGFEKLFF | TRBJ1-4 | TRBD1 | TRBV19 | -
TGTGCCAGCAGCGATGGGGAGAGGGGTTTCCGCAATCAGCCCCAGCATTTT | CASSDGERGFRNQPQHF | TRBJ1-5 | - | TRBV6-1 | -
TGTGCCAGCAGTTTGGGACAGGAGAATTCACCCCTCCACTTT | CASSLGQENSPLHF | TRBJ1-6 | TRBD1 | TRBV6-6 | many
TGTGCCAGCAGTTACTCTCGGGATATGAACACTGAAGCTTTCTTT | CASSYSRDMNTEAFF | TRBJ1-1 | - | TRBV6-5 | few
TGTGCCAGCAGTTACTCGCTAGGCAATCAGCCCCAGCATTTT | CASSYSLGNQPQHF | TRBJ1-5 | - | TRBV6-6 | few
TGTGCCAGCATCATAGGACAGCTGAACACTGAAGCTTTCTTT | CASIIGQLNTEAFF | TRBJ1-1 | - | TRBV12-3/TRBV12-4 | -